This is a list of T cell receptor beta chains from one sample in a study of shared clonotypes between healthy human individuals. The table came from immunoSEQ multiplex PCR; TCRdb's copy has only in-frame clones and leaves some out. This table has roughly 1,500,000 clones, 97% to 99% appearing once. Specimen: naive CD4+ T cells sorted from blood. The receptor set was obtained from a young man in good health. The CDR3 runs from the conserved cysteine through the conserved F or W. A D gene is named only where the DNA matches it firmly. Clone size is not always given. Where it is, it says once, few, many or a class for expanded clones.

>.|TRBJ1-2|TRBV5-6|TRBD1
CASSLGQGGYGYTF
TGTGCCAGCAGCTTGGGACAGGGCGGGTATGGCTACACCTTC
>.|TRBJ2-5|TRBV29-1|.
CSVGQTETQYF
TGCAGCGTTGGTCAAACGGAGACCCAGTACTTC
>.|TRBJ1-3|TRBV7-9|.
CASSPAGPPNTIYF
TGTGCCAGCAGCCCAGCGGGTCCCCCAAACACCATATATTTT
>once|TRBJ1-2|TRBV19|TRBD1
CASSSRDRINGYTF
TGTGCCAGTAGTAGCCGGGACAGGATAAATGGCTACACCTTC
>.|TRBJ1-1|TRBV5-4|TRBD1
CASSSGTGDRNTEAFF
TGTGCCAGCAGCTCCGGGACAGGGGATAGGAACACTGAAGCTTTCTTT
>.|TRBJ1-2|TRBV5-1|.
CASSLGQQGPGYTF
TGCGCCAGCAGCCTGGGGCAACAGGGACCTGGCTACACCTTC
>.|TRBJ1-1|TRBV30|TRBD1
CAYRGSFTEAFF
TGTGCCTACAGGGGAAGTTTTACTGAAGCTTTCTTT
>once|TRBJ2-7|TRBV6-1|.
CASSDAERNEQYF
TGTGCCAGCAGTGACGCAGAGAGGAACGAGCAGTACTTC
>.|TRBJ2-1|TRBV7-6|TRBD2
CASSYLAGGGGHEQFF
TGTGCCAGCAGCTACCTAGCGGGAGGGGGAGGGCATGAGCAGTTCTTC
>.|TRBJ1-1|TRBV15|.
CATSRGSVGGQNTEAFF
TGTGCCACCAGCAGAGGGAGTGTCGGGGGGCAGAACACTGAAGCTTTCTTT
>.|TRBJ2-2|TRBV11-1|TRBD2
CASSRTTSGGVANTGELFF
TGTGCCAGCAGCCGGACAACTAGCGGGGGAGTCGCGAACACCGGGGAGCTGTTTTTT
>.|TRBJ2-1|TRBV9|.
CASSVLAGAYNEQFF
TGTGCCAGCAGCGTCCTAGCCGGAGCGTACAATGAGCAGTTCTTC
>.|TRBJ2-1|TRBV9|.
CASSARWVGPNEQFF
TGTGCCAGCAGCGCCCGGTGGGTTGGGCCCAATGAGCAGTTCTTC
>.|TRBJ2-3|TRBV14|.
CASSQALIQYF
TGTGCCAGCAGCCAAGCCCTAATACAGTATTTT
>.|TRBJ2-1|TRBV5-1|TRBD2
CASSGSGTTYNEQFF
TGCGCCAGCAGCGGCAGCGGGACCACCTACAATGAGCAGTTCTTC
>.|TRBJ2-7|TRBV28|.
CASSLLREAGEQYF
TGTGCCAGCAGCTTGCTAAGGGAAGCTGGCGAGCAGTACTTC
>.|TRBJ1-1|TRBV5-4|.
CASSLARNTEAFF
TGTGCCAGCAGCTTGGCCAGGAACACTGAAGCTTTCTTT
>.|TRBJ2-7|TRBV5-4|TRBD1
CASSLGDRAYEQYF
TGTGCCAGCAGCTTGGGGGACAGGGCCTACGAGCAGTACTTC
>.|TRBJ2-3|TRBV9|.
CASSVVPDTDTQYF
TGTGCCAGCAGCGTAGTTCCTGACACAGATACGCAGTATTTT
>.|TRBJ1-1|TRBV5-4|.
CASSAGTLNTEAFF
TGTGCCAGCAGCGCAGGGACACTTAACACTGAAGCTTTCTTT
>.|TRBJ2-1|TRBV18|.
CASSPRLLVSNEQFF
TGTGCCAGCTCACCTAGGTTGCTAGTGAGCAATGAGCAGTTCTTC
>.|TRBJ2-5|TRBV29-1|TRBD1
CSAKDRGTFETQYF
TGCAGCGCCAAGGACAGGGGGACCTTTGAGACCCAGTACTTC
>.|TRBJ2-2|TRBV5-1|.
CASSKTLEGELFF
TGCGCCAGCAGCAAGACTTTGGAAGGGGAGCTGTTTTTT
>once|TRBJ1-5|TRBV5-8|TRBD1
CASSAPGQGANQPQHF
TGTGCCAGCAGCGCACCGGGACAGGGGGCAAATCAGCCCCAGCATTTT